Listed below are T cell receptor beta chains from one sample, sequenced in a study of shared clonotypes between healthy human individuals. Only in-frame clones appear in the TCRdb table, and some are missing; sequencing was by immunoSEQ multiplex PCR. Of roughly 850,000 clones listed, roughly 96% are singletons. The sample consisted of naive CD8+ T cells sorted from blood. The receptors here all came from a man aged 25-40 years in good health. Each CDR3 is given with its conserved first and last residue. Fields, in order: V gene, clone size, J gene, D gene, CDR3 protein, CDR3 DNA. D genes are given only for firm matches. Clone size is not always given. Where it is, it says once, few, many or a class for expanded clones.

>TRBV28|-|TRBJ2-7|-
CASSGAFAQYF
TGTGCCAGCAGTGGGGCTTTCGCGCAGTACTTC
>TRBV5-1|-|TRBJ2-3|TRBD2
CASSPNQVTSGTDTQYF
TGCGCCAGCAGCCCTAATCAGGTGACTAGCGGCACAGATACGCAGTATTTT
>TRBV2|-|TRBJ1-2|-
CASPGRVYMGYGYTF
TGTGCCAGCCCAGGCCGGGTCTATATGGGGTATGGCTACACCTTC
>TRBV29-1|-|TRBJ1-4|-
CSVRSLEDNEKLFF
TGCAGCGTTAGGTCCTTGGAGGATAATGAAAAACTGTTTTTT
>TRBV5-1|-|TRBJ2-7|TRBD1
CASSQGQGTYEQYF
TGCGCCAGCAGCCAGGGACAGGGGACCTACGAGCAGTACTTC
>TRBV9|-|TRBJ2-7|TRBD2
CASSAFPSGFYEQYF
TGTGCCAGCAGCGCCTTCCCTAGCGGGTTCTACGAGCAGTACTTC
>TRBV29-1|-|TRBJ2-1|-
CSVEPPYNEQFF
TGCAGCGTTGAGCCCCCTTACAATGAGCAGTTCTTC
>TRBV7-9|-|TRBJ2-1|-
CASSLGSLNEQFF
TGTGCCAGCAGCTTAGGCTCCTTAAATGAGCAGTTCTTC
>TRBV15|-|TRBJ1-4|-
CATSRQGLEKLFF
TGTGCCACCAGCAGACAGGGGCTCGAAAAACTGTTTTTT
>TRBV15|-|TRBJ2-1|TRBD2
CATSQPGLGDNEQFF
TGTGCCACCAGCCAGCCGGGACTAGGAGACAATGAGCAGTTCTTC
>TRBV4-1|-|TRBJ2-1|TRBD2
CAIGTSGFNEQFF
TGCGCCATCGGGACTAGCGGCTTCAATGAGCAGTTCTTC
>TRBV19|-|TRBJ1-5|-
CASSWSAGSDQPQHF
TGTGCCAGTAGTTGGTCGGCAGGGTCCGATCAGCCCCAGCATTTT
>TRBV18|once|TRBJ2-7|TRBD1
CASSPTGVSKLYEQYF
TGTGCCAGCTCACCAACAGGGGTTTCCAAACTCTACGAGCAGTACTTC
>TRBV5-4|-|TRBJ2-7|-
CASSLDSVYEQYF
TGTGCCAGCAGCTTGGACAGCGTCTACGAGCAGTACTTC
>TRBV6-5|-|TRBJ2-1|-
CASSYGTSEYNEQFF
TGTGCCAGCAGTTATGGGACTTCAGAATACAATGAGCAGTTCTTC
>TRBV4-3|-|TRBJ1-2|-
CASSQDNYGYTF
TGCGCCAGCAGCCAAGATAACTATGGCTACACCTTC
>TRBV5-4|-|TRBJ2-7|TRBD1
CASSHDRGSYEQYF
TGTGCCAGCAGCCACGACAGGGGGTCCTACGAGCAGTACTTC
>TRBV9|-|TRBJ2-3|TRBD2
CASSVGLAVDTQYF
TGTGCCAGCAGCGTCGGACTAGCTGTAGATACGCAGTATTTT
>TRBV10-3|-|TRBJ2-1|-
CAISDPGTRNNEQFF
TGTGCCATCAGTGACCCCGGGACCCGAAACAATGAGCAGTTCTTC
>TRBV29-1|-|TRBJ2-3|-
CSVDNVGGSTDTQYF
TGCAGCGTCGACAACGTCGGGGGTTCCACAGATACGCAGTATTTT
>TRBV27|once|TRBJ2-1|-
CASILLGHPHEQFF
TGTGCCAGCATCTTACTGGGCCACCCCCATGAGCAGTTCTTC
>TRBV4-3|few|TRBJ2-3|TRBD2
CASSQEVGGSNTDTQYF
TGCGCCAGCAGCCAAGAAGTCGGCGGGAGTAACACAGATACGCAGTATTTT
>TRBV5-6|once|TRBJ2-7|TRBD1
CASSPTGGSYEQYF
TGTGCCAGCAGCCCGACAGGGGGCTCCTACGAGCAGTACTTC
>TRBV29-1|-|TRBJ1-1|TRBD1
CSVEGQGNTEAFF
TGCAGCGTTGAGGGACAGGGGAACACTGAAGCTTTCTTT
>TRBV19|-|TRBJ2-2|-
CASSILSTGELFF
TGTGCCAGTAGTATTTTATCCACCGGGGAGCTGTTTTTT
>TRBV28|-|TRBJ2-7|TRBD2
CASSSPRTSGTSYEQYF
TGTGCCAGCAGTTCCCCCCGGACTAGCGGCACTTCCTACGAGCAGTACTTC
>TRBV2|-|TRBJ1-2|TRBD1
CASGDRIYGYTF
TGTGCCAGCGGGGACAGGATCTATGGCTACACCTTC
>TRBV7-8|-|TRBJ2-7|-
CASRSAGNYEQYF
TGTGCCAGCAGGTCCGCAGGGAACTACGAGCAGTACTTC
>TRBV7-3|-|TRBJ2-7|TRBD1
CASSPGQGAYEQYF
TGTGCCAGCAGCCCAGGGCAGGGGGCTTACGAGCAGTACTTC
>TRBV7-7|-|TRBJ2-5|-
CASSWGPGKEETQYF
TGTGCTAGCAGCTGGGGTCCAGGGAAGGAAGAGACCCAGTACTTC
>TRBV4-2|-|TRBJ2-7|-
CASSSAEASYEQYF
TGTGCCAGCAGTTCAGCGGAGGCGTCCTACGAGCAGTACTTC
>TRBV5-1|-|TRBJ2-7|TRBD2
CASSLAMSGINEQYF
TGCGCCAGCAGCTTGGCCATGAGCGGGATAAACGAGCAGTACTTC
>TRBV5-1|-|TRBJ1-2|-
CASSLEAFNYGYTF
TGCGCCAGCAGCTTGGAGGCGTTTAACTATGGCTACACCTTC
>TRBV10-1|-|TRBJ2-1|TRBD2
CASSDRGGNEQFF
TGCGCCAGCAGCGATCGCGGGGGAAATGAGCAGTTCTTC
>TRBV27|-|TRBJ2-2|-
CASKVTNTGELFF
TGTGCCAGCAAAGTTACGAACACCGGGGAGCTGTTTTTT
>TRBV11-2|once|TRBJ2-1|TRBD2
CASSLIPLAGDINEQFF
TGTGCCAGCAGCTTAATTCCCCTAGCGGGAGATATCAATGAGCAGTTCTTC
>TRBV4-1|-|TRBJ2-7|-
CASSLKGGSDYEQYF
TGCGCCAGCAGCCTAAAGGGGGGTAGCGACTACGAGCAGTACTTC
>TRBV5-5|once|TRBJ1-4|-
CASSYLTTNEKLFF
TGTGCCAGCAGCTACTTGACGACTAATGAAAAACTGTTTTTT
>TRBV4-1|-|TRBJ1-2|-
CASSQDRAALYGYTF
TGCGCCAGCAGCCAAGATCGGGCAGCCCTATATGGCTACACCTTC